A selection of T cell receptor beta chains follows, all from one sample in a study of CD8 T cells in ankylosing spondylitis. In TCRdb, the 5' RACE reads were re-called with MiXCR into one record per CDR3 protein. The data hold about 440,000 distinct CDR3 sequences, with more than 15% observed a single time. The sample consisted of blood, either unsorted or a sorted T cell fraction (not recorded which). The origin of the receptors is a male donor with ankylosing spondylitis. Both conserved end residues are part of each CDR3. The order of the fields is V gene, D gene, J gene, clone size, CDR3 protein, CDR3 DNA. D genes are given only for firm matches. Clone size is stated in some rows and not others, as once, few, many or a class when expanded.

>TRBV5-1|-|TRBJ2-3|-
CASSLSPNGDTQYF
TGCGCCAGCAGCTTGTCCCCCAATGGGGATACGCAGTATTTT
>TRBV20-1|-|TRBJ1-5|few
CSAQELKGPANQPQHF
TGCAGTGCCCAAGAGTTGAAGGGCCCCGCCAACCAGCCCCAGCATTTT
>TRBV27|-|TRBJ2-6|-
CASSSLGGSGANVLTF
TGTGCCAGCAGTTCCCTGGGGGGCTCTGGGGCCAACGTCCTGACTTTC
>TRBV11-2|-|TRBJ1-5|-
CASSLVVEGDIYSNQPQHF
TGTGCCAGCAGCTTAGTAGTGGAGGGGGACATTTATAGCAATCAGCCCCAGCATTTT
>TRBV9|-|TRBJ2-4|-
CASSVDSGKNIQYF
TGTGCCAGCAGCGTAGATAGCGGAAAAAACATTCAGTACTTC
>TRBV6-1|-|TRBJ1-2|many
CASRNVASSTNYGYTF
TGTGCCAGCAGAAACGTGGCCAGTTCGACTAACTATGGCTACACCTTC
>TRBV12-3/TRBV12-4|-|TRBJ1-1|many
CASSVQGRGNTEAFF
TGTGCCAGCAGTGTACAGGGTCGGGGGAACACTGAAGCTTTCTTT
>TRBV20-1|-|TRBJ1-1|-
CSARDPGVNTEAFF
TGCAGTGCTAGAGATCCCGGAGTGAACACTGAAGCTTTCTTT
>TRBV7-2|-|TRBJ2-2|few
CASSSSGAGYSAGELFF
TGTGCCAGCAGCTCCTCGGGGGCAGGGTATAGTGCCGGGGAGCTGTTTTTT
>TRBV29-1|-|TRBJ1-2|many
CSVVGPSGKGGYTF
TGCAGCGTTGTGGGGCCCTCAGGGAAAGGTGGCTACACCTTC
>TRBV12-3/TRBV12-4|-|TRBJ1-1|few
CASSAQMNTEAFF
TGTGCCAGCAGTGCACAGATGAACACTGAAGCTTTCTTT
>TRBV30|-|TRBJ1-1|-
CAWSVRDTEAFF
TGTGCCTGGAGTGTTAGGGACACTGAAGCTTTCTTT
>TRBV20-1|TRBD2|TRBJ2-3|few
CSARTSGGPDTQYF
TGCAGTGCTAGGACTAGCGGGGGGCCAGATACGCAGTATTTT
>TRBV19|TRBD2|TRBJ2-1|few
CASSMLAGAYNEQFF
TGTGCCAGTAGTATGCTAGCGGGGGCCTACAATGAGCAGTTCTTC
>TRBV6-5|-|TRBJ2-3|-
CASSYSRTGETDTQYF
TGTGCCAGCAGTTACTCGAGGACTGGAGAAACAGATACGCAGTATTTT
>TRBV5-6|-|TRBJ2-3|few
CASRLSGYTDTQYF
TGTGCCAGCAGACTAAGCGGATACACAGATACGCAGTATTTT
>TRBV5-6|TRBD2|TRBJ2-5|-
CASSSLAGFSETQYF
TGTGCCAGCAGCTCGCTAGCGGGATTCTCAGAGACCCAGTACTTC
>TRBV6-1|TRBD2|TRBJ2-7|few
CASWSGRPPYEQYF
TGTGCCAGCTGGAGCGGGAGACCACCCTACGAGCAGTACTTC
>TRBV7-9|-|TRBJ1-2|many
CASSIEDYGYTF
TGTGCCAGCAGCATAGAAGACTATGGCTACACCTTC
>TRBV5-6|-|TRBJ1-2|once
CASSPLGAFGYTF
TGTGCCAGCAGCCCACTGGGTGCGTTTGGCTACACCTTC
>TRBV19|-|TRBJ1-1|-
CASSIDLRQDPHTEAFF
TGTGCCAGTAGTATAGATCTTCGGCAGGACCCACACACTGAAGCTTTCTTT
>TRBV4-1|-|TRBJ2-5|-
CASSQVRAETQYF
TGCGCCAGCAGCCAAGTTAGGGCAGAGACCCAGTACTTC
>TRBV29-1|-|TRBJ1-2|-
CSVAVQEVGGYTF
TGCAGCGTTGCCGTACAGGAGGTGGGGGGCTACACCTTC
>TRBV5-1|-|TRBJ1-1|-
CASSQGGGGITEAFF
TGCGCCAGCAGCCAGGGAGGAGGGGGGATCACTGAAGCTTTCTTT
>TRBV6-2/TRBV6-3|TRBD2|TRBJ2-1|few
CASSYWGLAGEDQQFF
TGTGCCAGCAGTTACTGGGGACTAGCGGGAGAGGACCAGCAGTTCTTC
>TRBV19|-|TRBJ2-1|few
CASSRQGRDNEQFF
TGTGCCAGTAGCAGACAGGGGAGGGACAATGAGCAGTTCTTC
>TRBV6-2/TRBV6-3|TRBD2|TRBJ2-1|-
CASSQHHGTSVYNEQFF
TGTGCCAGCAGTCAACATCACGGGACTAGCGTATACAATGAGCAGTTCTTC
>TRBV9|-|TRBJ1-1|many
CASSPYPNTEAFF
TGTGCCAGCAGCCCGTATCCGAACACTGAAGCTTTCTTT
>TRBV7-2|TRBD2|TRBJ2-1|-
CASSLTGLAGNNEQFF
TGTGCCAGCAGCTTAACCGGACTAGCGGGAAACAATGAGCAGTTCTTC
>TRBV11-2|-|TRBJ2-1|-
CASSFSAGTYNEQFF
TGTGCCAGCAGCTTTTCGGCTGGGACCTACAATGAGCAGTTCTTC
>TRBV5-1|TRBD1|TRBJ2-3|few
CASSPAPGQRTDTQYF
TGCGCCAGCAGCCCCGCCCCGGGACAGCGCACAGATACGCAGTATTTT
>TRBV4-2|-|TRBJ1-5|few
CASSQGSGDQPQHF
TGTGCCAGCAGCCAAGGATCGGGGGATCAGCCCCAGCATTTT
>TRBV27|-|TRBJ1-6|-
CASSLKPGTLRAPLHF
TGTGCCAGCAGTCTGAAACCCGGGACACTCAGGGCGCCCCTCCACTTT
>TRBV7-2|-|TRBJ1-1|many
CASSRGWDTEAFF
TGTGCCAGCAGCCGGGGATGGGACACTGAAGCTTTCTTT
>TRBV6-5|TRBD1|TRBJ1-4|-
CASSYNGQGADEKLFF
TGTGCCAGCAGTTACAACGGTCAGGGGGCAGATGAAAAACTGTTTTTT
>TRBV11-3|-|TRBJ1-1|-
CASSLGQVPNTEAFF
TGTGCCAGCAGCTTAGGACAGGTGCCGAACACTGAAGCTTTCTTT
>TRBV28|TRBD1|TRBJ1-6|once
CASRPGGRDSPLHF
TGTGCCAGCAGGCCAGGGGGTAGGGATTCACCCCTCCACTTT
>TRBV10-2|-|TRBJ2-7|many
CASSVGWNYEQYF
TGCGCCAGCAGTGTTGGCTGGAACTACGAGCAGTACTTC
>TRBV5-1|TRBD2|TRBJ2-5|-
CASSLVWRGAETQYF
TGCGCCAGCAGCTTGGTCTGGCGGGGGGCGGAGACCCAGTACTTC
>TRBV20-1|TRBD2|TRBJ2-3|-
CSARHPPGRGNTDTQYF
TGCAGTGCTAGGCACCCCCCTGGGCGGGGGAACACAGATACGCAGTATTTT
>TRBV6-5|TRBD2|TRBJ2-7|-
CASSYERGWGYEQYF
TGTGCCAGCAGTTACGAGCGGGGGTGGGGTTACGAGCAGTACTTC
>TRBV27|TRBD2|TRBJ2-1|-
CASSGTSGRRSLGNEQFF
TGTGCCAGCAGTGGGACTAGCGGGAGGAGATCCTTAGGTAATGAGCAGTTCTTC
>TRBV6-1|-|TRBJ1-2|-
CASSEVFQNSYGYTF
TGTGCCAGCAGTGAAGTATTCCAGAACTCCTATGGCTACACCTTC
>TRBV12-3/TRBV12-4|-|TRBJ2-5|few
CASSSGGGWKTQYF
TGTGCCAGCAGTTCCGGTGGGGGGTGGAAGACCCAGTACTTC
>TRBV5-5|-|TRBJ1-5|few
CASSLGKGQSTAQHF
TGTGCCAGCAGCTTGGGGAAGGGGCAGTCGACGGCCCAGCATTTT